The 17 T cell receptor beta chains reported below all come from one sample, sequenced in a study of blood T cell repertoires in COVID-19. Profiling relied on immunoSEQ multiplex PCR, and the TCRdb table lists in-frame clones only, not all of them. The sample gives 200,000 to 300,000 clones, 84% of which show up once; 2% to 2.5% is in the top ten. The sequenced material came from peripheral blood. Receptors originate from a middle-aged man who had recovered from COVID-19.

The J gene is TRBJ2-7, the V gene TRBV11-3, with D hard to call. Between the trimmed V and J ends, which lost 4 bases and 4 bases, there was a span of 5 bases. Germline CDR1 SGHNT, CDR2 YENEEA. This CDR3 is 11 amino acids long. CDR3 nucleotides: TGTGCCAGCAGCTCCGAGTACGAGCAGTACTTC. Its protein product is CASSSEYEQYF.

The chain is built from TRBV28 and TRBJ1-5; 9 nucleotides line up with TRBD1. The germline CDR1 and CDR2 sequences are MDHEN and SYDVKM. This CDR3 region has 16 residues. The V and J ends lost 8 bases and 6 bases, in that order; junction bases with no gene match: 14. CDR3 in amino acids: CASVPGRDRVFQPQHF. The CDR3 DNA sequence: TGTGCCAGCGTGCCCGGACGGGACAGGGTCTTTCAGCCCCAGCATTTT.

This clone was detected once. V usage is TRBV18 and J usage is TRBJ2-2; 13 nucleotides match TRBD2. The V gene's germline CDR1 is KGHSH and CDR2 LQKENI. V trimming: 3 bases; J trimming: 7 bases; junction bases outside the gene matches: 5. This CDR3 comprises 16 residues. The CDR3 reads CASSPGLAGVSGELFF. CDR3 nucleotides: TGTGCCAGCTCACCTGGACTAGCGGGAGTTAGCGGGGAGCTGTTTTTT.

The chain has TRBV7-2 and TRBJ1-2, with TRBD1 matching over 10 bases. Germline CDR1 is SGHTA and CDR2 is FQGNSA. This CDR3 has 13 amino acids. The trim removed 5 bases at V and 7 bases at J, leaving 4 bases unmatched. The CDR3 nucleotides are TGTGCCAGCAGCATACGACAGGGGGCTGGCTACACCTTC. Translation: CASSIRQGAGYTF.

The chain recombines TRBV6-2 or TRBV6-3 with TRBJ1-6; 10 bases line up with TRBD1. V trimming: 2 bases; J trimming: 6 bases; junction bases outside the gene matches: 1. This CDR3 has 15 residues. In germline, CDR1 is MNHEY, CDR2 SVGEGT. The CDR3: CASSYRDRGNSPLHF. The CDR3 DNA reads TGTGCCAGCAGTTACCGGGACAGGGGTAATTCACCCCTCCACTTT.

V is TRBV11-3 and J is TRBJ1-2, with 10 positions matching TRBD1. The J segment lost 6 bases and the V segment lost 5 bases, leaving 3 bases of the junction unmatched. Germline V gene lookup returns CDR1 SGHNT and CDR2 YENEEA. This CDR3 is built from 13 residues. The CDR3: CASSPGQGNGYTF. CDR3 bases: TGTGCCAGCAGCCCGGGACAGGGGAATGGCTACACCTTC.

On this clone itself: Within the sample, other DNA sequences also encode this same CDR3. This sequence joins TRBV30 and TRBJ1-5, with a weak D call TRBD1 (6 bases). CDR3 length equals 16 residues. The germline V and J ends were trimmed by 0 bases and 0 bases, with 12 bases remaining between them. Germline V gene lookup returns CDR1 GTSNPN and CDR2 SVGIG (reference sequence). CDR3 bases: TGTGCCTGGAGTGTACAGGGCAGGGATAGCAATCAGCCCCAGCATTTT. It translates to CAWSVQGRDSNQPQHF.

This chain links TRBV29-1 with TRBJ1-2, with D tentatively TRBD1 (5 bases). V was shortened by 7 bases and J by 2 bases, with 14 bases between the two germline ends. Germline CDR1 is SQVTM and CDR2 is ANQGSEA. The CDR3 is 13 residues long. CDR3 coding DNA: TGCAGCGCCAACATTGGGGCCAACTATGGCTACACCTTC. It translates to CSANIGANYGYTF.

The chain joins TRBV5-8 to TRBJ1-5, with D maybe TRBD1 (5 bases). V gave up 0 bases and J gave up 6 bases, with 13 bases separating them. The CDR3 covers 15 residues. Per germline, CDR1 SGHTS and CDR2 YDEGEE. The CDR3 region has the DNA TGTGCCAGCAGCTTGGCGTCGGCAGGGTTTCAGCCCCAGCATTTT. It is translated as CASSLASAGFQPQHF.

The rearrangement uses TRBV9 and TRBJ1-3; D gene ambiguous. This CDR3 contains 17 residues. Trimming pared 0 bases from V and 0 bases from J, leaving 13 bases between. Germline CDR1 reads SGDLS; CDR2 reads YYNGEE. In DNA form, the CDR3 reads TGTGCCAGCAGCGTAGGGCTAGTTTCTAGCTCTGGAAACACCATATATTTT. Translated: CASSVGLVSSSGNTIYF.

This clone appeared once. The chain employs TRBV7-2 and TRBJ2-7, with 14 positions matching TRBD2. Germline CDR1 and CDR2: SGHTA and FQGNSA. J lost 5 bases, V lost 4 bases, and 4 bases had no gene match. The CDR3 sequence is 15 residues long. CDR3 sequence (DNA): TGTGCCAGCAGCTCCGGACTAGCGGGAGGTCACGAGCAGTACTTC. As protein: CASSSGLAGGHEQYF.

This sequence joins TRBV28 and TRBJ2-5, with 8 bases identical to TRBD1. The V gene's germline CDR1 is MDHEN and CDR2 SYDVKM. The CDR3 totals 15 residues. The V and J ends lost 6 bases and 5 bases, in that order; junction bases with no gene match: 11. The CDR3 sequence is CASSQITGGRETQYF. The CDR3 nucleotides read TGTGCCAGCAGCCAAATAACAGGGGGAAGGGAGACCCAGTACTTC.

The chain employs TRBV4-3 and TRBJ2-2; D is unclear. Germline CDR1 is LGHNA and CDR2 is YSLEER. This CDR3 has 16 amino acids. V was trimmed by 0 bases and J by 5 bases, leaving 13 bases between them. Here the CDR3 reads CASSQDPSGWTGELFF. Here the CDR3 DNA reads TGCGCCAGCAGCCAAGATCCATCCGGTTGGACCGGGGAGCTGTTTTTT.

The chain employs TRBV19 and TRBJ2-1, with 9 positions matching TRBD1. Germline V CDR1 and CDR2: LNHDA, SQIVND (reference sequence). The CDR3 is 16 amino acids. Trimming removed 4 bases from V and 4 bases from J; junction bases left unmatched: 8. DNA for the CDR3: TGTGCCAGTAGTAGACAGGGGGTGACAGGATACAATGAGCAGTTCTTC. Its protein is CASSRQGVTGYNEQFF.

This chain links TRBV27 with TRBJ2-2; 8 bases agree with TRBD1. Germline V gives CDR1 MNHEY, CDR2 SMNVEV (reference sequence). With V trimmed by 4 bases and J by 1 base, 11 bases remained unmatched. This CDR3 spans 18 amino acids. The CDR3 loop is CASSSMYTGTGNTGELFF. DNA for the CDR3: TGTGCCAGCAGTTCCATGTACACCGGGACAGGGAACACCGGGGAGCTGTTTTTT.

The chain recombines TRBV7-8 with TRBJ1-5, with TRBD1 matching over 7 bases. The germline V gene has CDR1 SGHVS and CDR2 FQNEAQ. Trimming removed 5 bases from V and 2 bases from J; junction bases left unmatched: 3. This CDR3 contains 14 residues. The CDR3 DNA is TGTGCCAGCAGCCCGGACAGGCGCAATCAGCCCCAGCATTTT. Protein: CASSPDRRNQPQHF.

This chain connects TRBV7-6 to TRBJ2-1; no definite D call. Germline-derived CDR1 and CDR2 are SGHVS and FNYEAQ. Trimming took 3 bases from V and 5 from J, leaving 14 bases between them. CDR3 size: 15 residues. As DNA, the CDR3 is TGTGCCAGCAGCTTTATCCCTCCCCAGGACAATGAGCAGTTCTTC. This gives the protein CASSFIPPQDNEQFF. The full variable domain, completed using reference TRBV7-6 and TRBJ2-1, is GAGVSQSPRYKVTKRGQDVALRCDPISGHVSLYWYRQALGQGPEFLTYFNYEAQQDKSGLPNDRFSAERPEGSISTLTIQRTEQRDSAMYRCASSFIPPQDNEQFFGPGTRLTVL.